The T cell receptor beta chain described here comes from a study of shared T cell receptors in the human thymus. Repertoires were generated with immunoSEQ multiplex PCR, while TCRdb's copy carries only in-frame clones and drops some. The sample contains hundreds of thousands of clones, about four fifths of which appear only once. The CDR3 is made up of 16 amino acids. V was clipped by 0 bases and J by 1 base, with 13 bases between them. Germline V CDR1 and CDR2: SGHNT, YYREEE (reference sequence). The same sample was also used in a study of human thymus T cells. That source adds: Thymus tissue was removed during corrective cardiac surgery. Thymic and blood repertoires seemed to favor certain V and J genes. Related research examined unrelated individuals and reported that their thymic repertoires overlapped highly.

The J gene is TRBJ1-1, the V gene TRBV5-4, with D possibly matching TRBD1 (6 bases). This TCR derives from a boy in the first two years of life with a congenital heart defect. Material for sequencing was thymocytes. The CDR3 DNA sequence: TGTGCCAGCAGCTTGGGGGGGCCGGGGCGGAACACTGAAGCTTTCTTT. Amino acid sequence: CASSLGGPGRNTEAFF.